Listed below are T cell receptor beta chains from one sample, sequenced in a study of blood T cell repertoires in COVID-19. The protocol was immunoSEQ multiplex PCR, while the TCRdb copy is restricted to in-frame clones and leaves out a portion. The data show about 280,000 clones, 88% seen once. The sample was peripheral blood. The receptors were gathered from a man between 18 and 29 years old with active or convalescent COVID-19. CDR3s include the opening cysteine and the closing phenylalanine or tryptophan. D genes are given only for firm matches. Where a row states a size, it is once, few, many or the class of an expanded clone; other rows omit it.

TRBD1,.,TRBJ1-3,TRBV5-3,CARSQGAGGNTIYF,TGTGCCAGAAGCCAGGGGGCTGGTGGAAACACCATATATTTT
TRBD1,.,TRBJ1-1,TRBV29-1,CSAWTGAPNTEAFF,TGCAGCGCATGGACAGGGGCCCCGAACACTGAAGCTTTCTTT
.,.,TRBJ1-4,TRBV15,CATRFREEEKLFF,TGTGCCACCAGGTTCAGGGAAGAGGAAAAACTGTTTTTT
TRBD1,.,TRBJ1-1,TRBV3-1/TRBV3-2,CASSQTGGGTEAFF,TGTGCCAGCAGCCAAACAGGGGGTGGGACTGAAGCTTTCTTT
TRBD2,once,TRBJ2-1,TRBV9,CASSVSGGTYNEQFF,TGTGCCAGCAGCGTAAGCGGGGGGACCTACAATGAGCAGTTCTTC
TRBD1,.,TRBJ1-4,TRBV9,CASSVYQGVGEKLFF,TGTGCCAGCAGCGTTTACCAGGGGGTTGGAGAAAAACTGTTTTTT
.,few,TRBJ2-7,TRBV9,CASSPPGGYEQYF,TGTGCCAGCAGCCCCCCTGGAGGGTACGAGCAGTACTTC
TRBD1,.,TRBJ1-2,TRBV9,CASSAPGQDHGYTF,TGTGCCAGCAGCGCTCCGGGACAGGATCATGGCTACACCTTC
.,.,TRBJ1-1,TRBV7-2,CASSPGLNTEAFF,TGTGCCAGCAGTCCGGGGTTGAACACTGAAGCTTTCTTT
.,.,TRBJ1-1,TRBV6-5,CASSFPHRNTEAFF,TGTGCCAGCAGTTTTCCCCACAGGAACACTGAAGCTTTCTTT